The 10 T cell receptor beta chains listed next were all sequenced from one sample in a study of blood T cells in healthy people across ages (dated by TCRdb to between 2014 and 2017). The library came from 5' RACE. Sequenced on an Illumina HiSeq 2500. A second about 7 to 12 cycle PCR used a sample-barcoded 5' primer and a J-beta primer mix. Starting from the raw public reads, TCRdb applied fastp trimming at Q25, assembled clones with MiXCR and retained in-frame beta chains. Rows merge per CDR3 protein into single entries with the most common DNA and genes. A total of around 1.7 million distinct CDR3 sequences appear in this sample, approximately 28% of them only once. The top ten constitute about 8% of the sample. The sample comprised blood. These TCRs come from a woman younger than 45 in good health.

The rearrangement uses TRBV10-3 and TRBJ2-4; 10 nucleotides match TRBD2. The J call may be incorrect, as the DNA end agrees better with TRBJ2-7. The CDR3 spans 15 residues. CDR1 is ENHRY and CDR2 is SYGVKD in the germline V gene. CDR3 amino acids: CAISEASGRLGEQYF. The DNA of the CDR3 is TGTGCCATCAGTGAGGCTAGCGGGAGACTAGGCGAGCAGTACTTC.

Details on this clonotype: This likely comes from a read error, as the CDR3 has no conserved phenylalanine or tryptophan at its end. This rearrangement joins TRBV7-3 to TRBJ1-1; D is undetermined. The CDR3 loop spans 14 amino acids. V dropped 5 bases and J dropped 1 base, with 11 bases sitting between them. Germline-derived CDR1 and CDR2 are SGHTA and FQGTGA. The CDR3 is CASSAGSRNTEAFC. The DNA for the CDR3 is TGTGCCAGCAGCGCGGGAAGTAGGAACACTGAAGCTTTCTGT.

In this sample, this clonotype turned up a few times. The V and J genes are TRBV7-6 and TRBJ2-5, with TRBD2 identical over 13 bases. The CDR3 sequence is 17 residues long. J lost 0 bases, V lost 5 bases, and 6 bases had no gene match. The germline CDR1 and CDR2 sequences are SGHVS and FNYEAQ. The CDR3 reads CASSTQTSGGYQETQYF. The CDR3 region has the DNA TGTGCCAGCAGCACTCAGACTAGCGGGGGGTACCAAGAGACCCAGTACTTC.

The rearrangement joins TRBV20-1 to TRBJ1-4; D gene uncertain. From germline, CDR1 is DFQATT and CDR2 SNEGSKA (reference sequence). This CDR3 spans 14 amino acids. With 3 bases removed from V and 0 bases from J, the gap between germline ends came to 8 bases. CDR3 nucleotide sequence: TGCAGTGCTAGTACGACGGCAACTAATGAAAAACTGTTTTTT. Translated, it gives CSASTTATNEKLFF.

This clonotype was seen a handful of times. The gene calls are TRBV10-3 and TRBJ2-5; 11 nucleotides align to TRBD2. Germline V lookup: CDR1 ENHRY, CDR2 SYGVKD. The CDR3 spans 15 residues. Trimming removed 8 bases from V and 4 bases from J; junction bases left unmatched: 9. CDR3 residues: CAISTSGSSGETQYF. CDR3 sequence (DNA): TGTGCCATCTCCACTAGCGGGAGTTCGGGAGAGACCCAGTACTTC.

On this clonotype itself: Given a much more abundant clone one base away, this may be a read error. As DNA, the CDR3 is TGTGCCACCAGCAGAGAATGGTCCTCCTACGAGCAGTTCTTC. Translating it yields CATSREWSSYEQFF. The chain joins TRBV15 to TRBJ2-1; no firm D call. Trimming took off 0 bases at V and 10 bases at J, with 13 bases between the two ends. Germline CDR1 is LNHNV and CDR2 is YYDKDF (reference sequence). The CDR3 totals 14 residues.

This clonotype has ten or more counts. Written as DNA, the CDR3 is TGTGCCAGCAGCCAGACGGGCCTTGGAAACGAGCAGTACTTC. Translation gives CASSQTGLGNEQYF. V and J are TRBV12-3 or TRBV12-4 and TRBJ2-7; D gene unclear. The CDR3 contains 14 residues. With 6 bases removed from V and 5 bases from J, the gap between germline ends came to 17 bases.

This clonotype was seen a handful of times. The chain employs TRBV20-1 and TRBJ1-4, with D possibly being TRBD1 (6 bases). The germline CDR1 and CDR2 sequences are DFQATT and SNEGSKA (reference sequence). V was cut by 6 bases and J by 7 bases, with 15 bases left in between. The CDR3 covers 13 residues. Here the CDR3 reads CSAAVGTSEKLFF. CDR3 DNA: TGCAGTGCAGCTGTCGGGACATCTGAAAAACTGTTTTTT.

This clonotype appeared many times. This chain uses TRBV4-1 with TRBJ2-1, with 7 positions matching TRBD1. The trim removed 1 base at V and 5 bases at J, leaving 5 bases unmatched. CDR1 and CDR2 (germline): MGHRA, YSYEKL. The CDR3 consists of 15 residues. The DNA of the CDR3 is TGCGCCAGCAGCCAAGTGCAGGGGGAGAACAATGAGCAGTTCTTC. Translation: CASSQVQGENNEQFF.

Concerning this clonotype itself: The germline gene is not matched at one end of the junction; a read error may be the cause. The chain has TRBV24-1 and TRBJ2-1; 8 positions agree with TRBD2. CDR3 length: 15 amino acids. Germline lookup yields CDR1 KGHDR and CDR2 SFDVKD. CDR3 loop: CATNDLRGAYNEQFF. For the CDR3, the DNA is TGTGCCACCAATGATTTGCGGGGGGCCTACAATGAGCAGTTCTTC.